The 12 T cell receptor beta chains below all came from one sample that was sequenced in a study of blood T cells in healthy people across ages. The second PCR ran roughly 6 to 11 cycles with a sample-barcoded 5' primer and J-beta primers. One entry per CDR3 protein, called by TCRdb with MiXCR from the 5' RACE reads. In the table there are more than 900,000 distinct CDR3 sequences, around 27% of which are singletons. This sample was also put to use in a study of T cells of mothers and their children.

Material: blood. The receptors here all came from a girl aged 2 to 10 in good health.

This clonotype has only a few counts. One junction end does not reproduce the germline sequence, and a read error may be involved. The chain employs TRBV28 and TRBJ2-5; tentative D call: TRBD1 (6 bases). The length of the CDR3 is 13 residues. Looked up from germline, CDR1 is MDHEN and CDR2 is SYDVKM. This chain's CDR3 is CASTLGGQETQYF. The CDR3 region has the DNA TGCGCCAGCACCTTAGGGGGCCAAGAGACCCAGTACTTC.

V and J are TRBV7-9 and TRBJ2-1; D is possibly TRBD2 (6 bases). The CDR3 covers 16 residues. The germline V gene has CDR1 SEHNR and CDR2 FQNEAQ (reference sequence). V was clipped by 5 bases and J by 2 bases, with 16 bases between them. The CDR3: CASSPRRDGTYNEQFF. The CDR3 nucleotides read TGTGCCAGCAGCCCACGGCGGGACGGTACCTACAATGAGCAGTTCTTC.

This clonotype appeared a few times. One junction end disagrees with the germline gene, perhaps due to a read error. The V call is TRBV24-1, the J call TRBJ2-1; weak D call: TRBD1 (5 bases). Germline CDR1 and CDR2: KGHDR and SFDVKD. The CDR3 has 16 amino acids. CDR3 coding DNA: TGTGCCTCCAGTGAACCCAGTTGGGGCGCCCACAATGAGCAGTTCTTC. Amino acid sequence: CASSEPSWGAHNEQFF.

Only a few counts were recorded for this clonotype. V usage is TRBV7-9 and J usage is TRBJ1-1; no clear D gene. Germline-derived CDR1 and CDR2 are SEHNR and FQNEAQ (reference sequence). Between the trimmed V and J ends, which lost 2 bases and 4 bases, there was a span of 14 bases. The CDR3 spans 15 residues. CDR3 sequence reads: CASSLLTLGGTEAFF. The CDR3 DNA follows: TGTGCCAGCAGCTTATTGACCCTCGGAGGCACTGAAGCTTTCTTT.

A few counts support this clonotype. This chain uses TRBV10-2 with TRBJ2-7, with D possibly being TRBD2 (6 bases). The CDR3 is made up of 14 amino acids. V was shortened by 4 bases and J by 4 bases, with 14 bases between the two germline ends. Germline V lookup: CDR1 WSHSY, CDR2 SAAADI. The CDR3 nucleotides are TGCGCCAGCAGTGTTTCTAGCGTGGCGTACGAGCAGTACTTC. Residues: CASSVSSVAYEQYF.

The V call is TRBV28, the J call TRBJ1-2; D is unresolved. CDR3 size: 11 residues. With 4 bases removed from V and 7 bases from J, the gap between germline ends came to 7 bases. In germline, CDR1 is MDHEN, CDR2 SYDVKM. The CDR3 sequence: CASSSFSGYTF. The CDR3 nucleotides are TGTGCCAGCAGTTCCTTCAGTGGCTACACCTTC.

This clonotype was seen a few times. This CDR3 is CASSFQNNYEQYF. The CDR3 bases are TGTGCCAGCAGTTTCCAAAATAACTACGAGCAGTACTTC. The genes are TRBV12-3 or TRBV12-4 and TRBJ2-7; D call uncertain. This CDR3 has 13 amino acids. V dropped 3 bases and J dropped 3 bases, with 9 bases sitting between them.

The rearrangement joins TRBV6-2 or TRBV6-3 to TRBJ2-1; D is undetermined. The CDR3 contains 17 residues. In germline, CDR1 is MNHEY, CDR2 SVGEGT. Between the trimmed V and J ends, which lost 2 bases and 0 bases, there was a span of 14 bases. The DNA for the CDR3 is TGTGCCAGCAGTTACACTCTCGTCGCGAGCTCCTACAATGAGCAGTTCTTC. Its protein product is CASSYTLVASSYNEQFF.

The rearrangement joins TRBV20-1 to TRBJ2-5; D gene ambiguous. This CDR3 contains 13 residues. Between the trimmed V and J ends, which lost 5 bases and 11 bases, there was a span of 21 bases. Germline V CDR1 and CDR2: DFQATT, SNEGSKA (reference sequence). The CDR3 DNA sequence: TGCAGTGCTCGCCAGACGTCTACGGGCCAGCAGTACTTC. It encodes CSARQTSTGQQYF.

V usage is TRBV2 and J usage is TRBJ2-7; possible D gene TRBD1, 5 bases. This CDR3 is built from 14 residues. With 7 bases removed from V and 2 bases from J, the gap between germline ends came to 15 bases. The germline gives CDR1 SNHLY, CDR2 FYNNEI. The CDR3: CASNWQGDPYEQYF. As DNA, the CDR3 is TGTGCCAGCAACTGGCAGGGCGACCCCTACGAGCAGTACTTC.

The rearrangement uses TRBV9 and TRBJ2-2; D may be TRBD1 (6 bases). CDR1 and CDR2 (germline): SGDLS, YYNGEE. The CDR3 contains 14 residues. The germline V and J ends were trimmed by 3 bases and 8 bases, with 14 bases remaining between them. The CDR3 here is CASSGGTLGGELFF. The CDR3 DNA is TGTGCCAGCAGCGGAGGGACACTGGGTGGGGAGCTGTTTTTT.

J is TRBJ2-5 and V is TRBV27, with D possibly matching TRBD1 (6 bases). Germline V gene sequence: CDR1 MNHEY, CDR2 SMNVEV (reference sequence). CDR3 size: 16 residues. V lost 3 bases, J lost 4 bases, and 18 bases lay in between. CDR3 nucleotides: TGTGCCAGCAGTTTTTCCCTAGGGGGAGTTGGAGAGACCCAGTACTTC. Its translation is CASSFSLGGVGETQYF.